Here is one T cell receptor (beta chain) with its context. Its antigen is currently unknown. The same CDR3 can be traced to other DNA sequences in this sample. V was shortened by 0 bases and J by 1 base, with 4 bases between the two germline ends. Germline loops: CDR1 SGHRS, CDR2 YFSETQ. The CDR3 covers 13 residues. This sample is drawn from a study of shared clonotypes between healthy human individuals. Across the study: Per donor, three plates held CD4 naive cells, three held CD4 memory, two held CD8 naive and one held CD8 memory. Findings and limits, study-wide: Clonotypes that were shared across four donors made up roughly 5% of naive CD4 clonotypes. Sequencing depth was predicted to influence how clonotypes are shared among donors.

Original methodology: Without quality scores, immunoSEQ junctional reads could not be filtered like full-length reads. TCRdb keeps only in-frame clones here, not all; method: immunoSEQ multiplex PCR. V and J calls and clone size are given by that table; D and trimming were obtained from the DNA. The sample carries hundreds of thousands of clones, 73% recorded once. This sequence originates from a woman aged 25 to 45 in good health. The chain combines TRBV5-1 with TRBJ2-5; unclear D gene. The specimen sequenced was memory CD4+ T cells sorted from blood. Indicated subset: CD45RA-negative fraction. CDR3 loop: CASSLGSQETQYF. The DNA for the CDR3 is TGCGCCAGCAGCTTGGGCAGCCAAGAGACCCAGTACTTC. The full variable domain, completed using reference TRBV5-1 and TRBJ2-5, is KAGVTQTPRYLIKTRGQQVTLSCSPISGHRSVSWYQQTPGQGLQFLFEYFSETQRNKGNFPGRFSGRQFSNSRSEMNVSTLELGDSALYLCASSLGSQETQYFGPGTRLLVL.